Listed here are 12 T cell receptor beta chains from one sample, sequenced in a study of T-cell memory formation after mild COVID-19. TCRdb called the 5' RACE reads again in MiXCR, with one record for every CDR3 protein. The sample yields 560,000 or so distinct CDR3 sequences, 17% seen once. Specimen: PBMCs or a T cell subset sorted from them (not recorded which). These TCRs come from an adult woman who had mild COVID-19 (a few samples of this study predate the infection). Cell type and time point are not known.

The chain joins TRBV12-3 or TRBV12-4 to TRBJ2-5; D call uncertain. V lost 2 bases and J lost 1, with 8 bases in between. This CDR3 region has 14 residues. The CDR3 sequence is CASSLRMGQETQYF. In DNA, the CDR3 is TGTGCCAGCAGTTTACGTATGGGCCAAGAGACCCAGTACTTC.

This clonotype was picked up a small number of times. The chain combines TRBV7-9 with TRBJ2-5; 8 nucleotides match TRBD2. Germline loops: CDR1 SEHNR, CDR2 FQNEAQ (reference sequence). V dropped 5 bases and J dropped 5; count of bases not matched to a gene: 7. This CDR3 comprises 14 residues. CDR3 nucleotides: TGTGCCAGCAGCCCGCCCGGGGGGGCGGAGACCCAGTACTTC. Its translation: CASSPPGGAETQYF.

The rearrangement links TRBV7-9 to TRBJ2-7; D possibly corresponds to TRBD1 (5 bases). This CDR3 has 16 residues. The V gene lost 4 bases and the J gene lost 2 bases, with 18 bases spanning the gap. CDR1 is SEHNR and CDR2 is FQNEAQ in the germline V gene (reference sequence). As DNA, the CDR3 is TGTGCCAGCAGCTCCACAGGAAACCCGGACCCCTACGAGCAGTACTTC. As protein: CASSSTGNPDPYEQYF.

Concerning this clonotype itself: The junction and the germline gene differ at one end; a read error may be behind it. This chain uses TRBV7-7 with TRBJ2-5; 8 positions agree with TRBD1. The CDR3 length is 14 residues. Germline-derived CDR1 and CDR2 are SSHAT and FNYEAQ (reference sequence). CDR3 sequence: CASSTTGGKETQYF. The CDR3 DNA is TGTGCTAGCAGCACAACAGGGGGGAAAGAGACCCAGTACTTC.

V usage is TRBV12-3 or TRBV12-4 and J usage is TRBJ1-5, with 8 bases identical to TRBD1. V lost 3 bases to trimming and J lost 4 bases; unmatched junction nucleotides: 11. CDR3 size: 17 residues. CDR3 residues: CASSFGQGRSGNQPQHF. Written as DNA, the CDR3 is TGTGCCAGCAGTTTCGGACAGGGTCGAAGTGGGAATCAGCCCCAGCATTTT.

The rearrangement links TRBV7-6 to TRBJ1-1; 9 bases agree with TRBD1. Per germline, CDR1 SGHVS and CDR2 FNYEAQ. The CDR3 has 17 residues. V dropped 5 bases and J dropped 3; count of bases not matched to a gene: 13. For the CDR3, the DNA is TGTGCCAGCAGCCCCCCACGGGACAGGGCCTATTACACTGAAGCTTTCTTT. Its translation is CASSPPRDRAYYTEAFF.

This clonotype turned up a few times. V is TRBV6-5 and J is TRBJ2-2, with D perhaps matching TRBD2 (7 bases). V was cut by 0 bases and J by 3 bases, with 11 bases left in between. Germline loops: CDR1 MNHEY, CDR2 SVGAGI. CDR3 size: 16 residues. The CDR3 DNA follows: TGTGCCAGCAGTTACTCCTACGGGGGGCACACCGGGGAGCTGTTTTTT. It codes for CASSYSYGGHTGELFF.

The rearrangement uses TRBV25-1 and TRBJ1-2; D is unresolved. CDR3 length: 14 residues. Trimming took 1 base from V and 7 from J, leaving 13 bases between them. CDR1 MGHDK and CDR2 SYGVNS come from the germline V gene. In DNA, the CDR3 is TGTGCCAGCAGTGAATCGTGGTCTGGAGTTGGCTACACCTTC. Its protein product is CASSESWSGVGYTF.

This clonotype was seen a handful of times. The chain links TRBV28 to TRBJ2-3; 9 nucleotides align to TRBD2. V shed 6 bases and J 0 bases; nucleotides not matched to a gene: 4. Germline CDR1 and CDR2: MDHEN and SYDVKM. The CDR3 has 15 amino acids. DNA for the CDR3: TGTGCCAGCAGGGGGAGCGGGAGGAGCACAGATACGCAGTATTTT. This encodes CASRGSGRSTDTQYF.

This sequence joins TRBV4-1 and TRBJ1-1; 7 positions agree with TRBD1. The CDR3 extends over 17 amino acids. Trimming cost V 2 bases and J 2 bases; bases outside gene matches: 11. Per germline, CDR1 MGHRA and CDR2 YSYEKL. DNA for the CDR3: TGCGCCAGCAGCCAACAACAGGGGTGGGGGGTAAACACTGAAGCTTTCTTT. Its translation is CASSQQQGWGVNTEAFF.

The CDR3 reads CSAFMLGYNSPLHF. The CDR3 DNA reads TGCAGTGCTTTTATGTTGGGCTATAATTCACCCCTCCACTTT. The chain combines TRBV20-1 with TRBJ1-6; D remains unclear. V lost 5 bases, J lost 3 bases, and 11 bases lay in between. CDR1 and CDR2 from the germline V gene are DFQATT and SNEGSKA (reference sequence). This CDR3 region has 14 residues.

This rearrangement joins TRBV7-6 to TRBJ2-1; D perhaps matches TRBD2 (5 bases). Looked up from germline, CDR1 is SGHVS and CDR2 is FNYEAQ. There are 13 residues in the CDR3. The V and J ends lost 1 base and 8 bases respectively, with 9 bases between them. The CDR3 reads CASSLGGSDEQFF. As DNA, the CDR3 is TGTGCCAGCAGCTTAGGAGGGAGCGATGAGCAGTTCTTC.